This T cell receptor beta chain was sequenced for a study of CD8 T cells in ankylosing spondylitis (dated by TCRdb to about 2017). Describing the broader study: The study set out to find disease-linked TCR variants by profiling T cell receptor beta repertoires in ankylosing spondylitis patients and healthy donors. Peripheral blood was sampled, and synovial fluid was also collected from ankylosing spondylitis patients. The whole study cohort included 108 healthy donors and under 30 ankylosing spondylitis patients.

Comments on this clonotype: This clone's antigen is unknown. The input lacks base qualities; no much larger clone sits a single base away.

Broad study findings and their caveats: Some of the motif variants had been reported before in the synovial fluid and blood of reactive arthritis patients, a finding that suggests common disease-initiation mechanisms. In peripheral blood, the disease-linked clones were found at relatively low frequencies and had a CD8+ phenotype. A TCR beta motif made up of several highly homologous amino acid variants appeared to be characteristic of blood from ankylosing spondylitis patients. According to the report, matched synovial fluid samples from ankylosing spondylitis patients were significantly enriched for the disease-linked clones.

Cut back by 6 bases and 0 bases, the V and J ends lie 15 bases apart. The CDR3 sequence holds 16 residues, the cysteine and phenylalanine included. Only CDR3 DNA remains: 48 bases, in frame from the first base. CDR1 MNHNS and CDR2 SASEGT are derived from the germline V gene. Sequencing was performed on an Illumina HiSeq 2500. Quantitative 5'-RACE with molecular barcodes was used to prepare TCR beta libraries. As for the authors' bioinformatics: Disease-linked TCR variants were identified with a new computational method built on a probabilistic model of VDJ rearrangement. In TCRdb, the public reads were trimmed at Q25 with fastp and aligned with MiXCR, with productive beta chains retained. Identical CDR3 protein sequences are pooled into one entry, listed with their most common genes and DNA. TCRdb, not the original authors, processed these V and J calls. Here the sample has 200,000 or so distinct CDR3 sequences; 25% to 30% occur a single time. About 6.2% of the sample lies in the top ten.

The chain employs TRBV6-1 and TRBJ1-5, with a weak D call of TRBD1 (6 bases match). This clonotype originated in a male donor with ankylosing spondylitis or in good health (not recorded which). Sequencing was performed on blood, either unsorted or a sorted T cell fraction (not recorded which). The DNA reads TGTGCCAGCAGAATGGGGGGCGGCGATAGCAATCAGCCCCAGCATTTT. This translates into CASRMGGGDSNQPQHF.